The rows below give T cell receptor beta chains drawn from one sample of a study of regulatory T cells in long-lasting Graves disease. TCRdb itself ran the multiplex PCR reads through MiXCR, one entry per CDR3 protein. Among around 460,000 distinct CDR3 sequences listed, approximately 22% were seen once. The sample was peripheral blood mononuclear cells (PBMCs), taken when the disease was refractory, from a patient treated with antithyroid drugs. The receptors come from a female donor with Graves disease. Both conserved end residues are trimmed from each CDR3. Size values are once, few and many counts, or a class for expanded clones, and some rows have none.

clone size: many; J gene: TRBJ2-7; V gene: TRBV2; CDR3 protein: ASRVGQVAYEQY
clone size: many; J gene: TRBJ1-1; V gene: TRBV5-5; CDR3 protein: ASSLGERITEAF
clone size: many; J gene: TRBJ2-5; V gene: TRBV11-2; CDR3 protein: ASSLSYSTGLGQETQY
clone size: once; J gene: TRBJ2-3; V gene: TRBV7-2; CDR3 protein: ASSPLSSTDTQY
clone size: many; J gene: TRBJ1-1; V gene: TRBV12-3/TRBV12-4; CDR3 protein: ASSHDGNTEAF
clone size: -; J gene: TRBJ2-4; V gene: TRBV4-1; CDR3 protein: ASSQDQGLASSIQY
clone size: -; J gene: TRBJ2-5; V gene: TRBV6-2/TRBV6-3; CDR3 protein: ASSYYSGTEETQY
clone size: -; J gene: TRBJ2-7; V gene: TRBV10-3; CDR3 protein: AIWTESSYEQY
clone size: -; J gene: TRBJ2-5; V gene: TRBV7-9; CDR3 protein: ASSWPGGGETQY
clone size: many; J gene: TRBJ1-1; V gene: TRBV2; CDR3 protein: ASSPSSATEAF
clone size: -; J gene: TRBJ2-1; V gene: TRBV27; CDR3 protein: ASSRYPTGVDNEQF